Each of the 7 T cell receptor beta chains below was sequenced from the same sample in a study of early T cells in non-severe SARS-CoV-2 infection. One entry per CDR3 protein results from TCRdb running MiXCR on the 5' RACE reads. The sample yields 70,000 to 75,000 distinct CDR3 sequences, roughly 13% seen once. Sample: whole blood. These receptors were taken from an adult who was a healthcare worker with PCR-confirmed SARS-CoV-2 infection or an uninfected control (not recorded which).

The CDR3 nucleotides are TGTGCCAGCAGTGAACAGGGGATTAACACCGGGGAGCTGTTTTTT. Residues: CASSEQGINTGELFF. The rearrangement links TRBV2 to TRBJ2-2; possibly TRBD1 for D (6 bases). This CDR3 has 15 residues. Trimming cost V 2 bases and J 2 bases, with 9 bases left between them. Germline lookup yields CDR1 SNHLY and CDR2 FYNNEI. The full variable domain, with the rest looked up from reference TRBV2 and TRBJ2-2, is EPEVTQTPSHQVTQMGQEVILRCVPISNHLYFYWYRQILGQKVEFLVSFYNNEISEKSEIFDDQFSVERPDGSNFTLKIRSTKLEDSAMYFCASSEQGINTGELFFGEGSRLTVL.

The chain joins TRBV28 to TRBJ2-3, with 12 bases fitting TRBD2. V shed 8 bases, J shed 2 bases, and the junction held 8 bases outside the gene matches. CDR3 size: 16 residues. Per germline, CDR1 MDHEN and CDR2 SYDVKM. The CDR3: CASPPSGGELTDTQYF. The DNA of the CDR3 is TGTGCCAGCCCGCCTAGCGGGGGGGAACTCACAGATACGCAGTATTTT.

The sample holds many counts of this clonotype. This chain links TRBV7-6 with TRBJ2-2; D not resolved. There are 13 residues in the CDR3. Germline lookup yields CDR1 SGHVS and CDR2 FNYEAQ. The V and J ends lost 1 base and 6 bases respectively, with 6 bases between them. CDR3 loop: CASSLGTPGELFF. Here the CDR3 DNA reads TGTGCCAGCAGCTTAGGGACCCCCGGGGAGCTGTTTTTT.

V is TRBV12-3 or TRBV12-4 and J is TRBJ2-2; D is possibly TRBD1 (6 bases). The V end lost 3 bases, the J end lost 0 bases, and 8 bases lay between the germline ends. The CDR3 is made up of 15 amino acids. Here the CDR3 reads CASSFTGTNTGELFF. In nucleotides, the CDR3 is TGTGCCAGCAGTTTCACAGGGACGAACACCGGGGAGCTGTTTTTT.

This clonotype was observed a few times. The chain recombines TRBV2 with TRBJ2-1, with 9 positions matching TRBD2. CDR3 length equals 16 residues. V lost 5 bases and J lost 3; bases outside the gene matches: 8. In germline, CDR1 is SNHLY, CDR2 FYNNEI. This CDR3 is CASSPTTSGNYNEQFF. In DNA form, the CDR3 reads TGTGCCAGCAGTCCTACGACTAGCGGAAACTACAATGAGCAGTTCTTC.

This clonotype was detected ten times or more. The V call is TRBV5-6, the J call TRBJ2-3, with 9 bases aligning to TRBD1. V shed 4 bases, J shed 6 bases, and the junction held 6 bases outside the gene matches. The germline V gene has CDR1 SGHDT and CDR2 YYEEEE. This CDR3 contains 14 residues. The CDR3 bases are TGTGCCAGCAGCGGTAGACAGGGGGTGGATACGCAGTATTTT. Its translation is CASSGRQGVDTQYF.

A few counts support this clonotype. The chain couples TRBV2 to TRBJ2-3, with D perhaps matching TRBD1 (6 bases). Trimming cost V 0 bases and J 0 bases, with 16 bases left between them. The CDR3 is made up of 18 amino acids. Per germline, CDR1 SNHLY and CDR2 FYNNEI. CDR3 sequence: CASSEARPGQTSTDTQYF. DNA of the CDR3: TGTGCCAGCAGTGAAGCTAGGCCAGGACAGACTAGCACAGATACGCAGTATTTT.